This record concerns one T cell receptor (beta chain) sequence. This sample is drawn from a study of blood T cell repertoires in COVID-19. As for the study in general: The origin of the acute and convalescent COVID-19 samples was the United States, Italy and Spain.

TCRdb's table, derived via immunoSEQ multiplex PCR, lists solely in-frame clones and lacks some. The profile covers 250,000 or so clones, with 80% to 90% appearing a single time and under 4.5% taken by the ten largest. The length of the CDR3 is 15 residues. The germline V gene encodes CDR1 SGHVS and CDR2 FNYEAQ. J was trimmed by 5 bases and V by 3 bases; bases with no gene match: 8. The chain carries TRBV7-6 and TRBJ2-5; the match to TRBD1 covers 8 bases. The TCR was taken from a man between 50 and 59 years old with acute or convalescent COVID-19. Sequenced input: peripheral blood. This CDR3 is CASSFSLGQGETQYF. The CDR3 nucleotides read TGTGCCAGCAGCTTCAGTCTCGGACAGGGTGAGACCCAGTACTTC. Together with reference TRBV7-6 and TRBJ2-5, the CDR3 gives the full variable domain: GAGVSQSPRYKVTKRGQDVALRCDPISGHVSLYWYRQALGQGPEFLTYFNYEAQQDKSGLPNDRFSAERPEGSISTLTIQRTEQRDSAMYRCASSFSLGQGETQYFGPGTRLLVL.